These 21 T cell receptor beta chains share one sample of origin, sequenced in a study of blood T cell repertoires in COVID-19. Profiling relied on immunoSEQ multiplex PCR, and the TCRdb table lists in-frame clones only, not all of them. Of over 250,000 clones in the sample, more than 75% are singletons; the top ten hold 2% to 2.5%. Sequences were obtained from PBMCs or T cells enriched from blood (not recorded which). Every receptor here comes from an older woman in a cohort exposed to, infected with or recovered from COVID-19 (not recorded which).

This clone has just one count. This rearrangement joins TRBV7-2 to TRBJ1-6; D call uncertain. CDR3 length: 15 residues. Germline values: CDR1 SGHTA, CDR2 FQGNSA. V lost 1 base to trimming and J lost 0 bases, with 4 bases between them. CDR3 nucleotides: TGTGCCAGCAGCTTAGGGAGCTCCTATAATTCACCCCTCCACTTT. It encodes CASSLGSSYNSPLHF.

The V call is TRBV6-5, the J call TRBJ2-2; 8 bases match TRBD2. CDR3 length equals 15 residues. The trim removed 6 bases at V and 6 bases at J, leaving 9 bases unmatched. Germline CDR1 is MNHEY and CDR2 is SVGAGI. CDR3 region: CASRTGRAKAGELFF. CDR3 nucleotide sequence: TGTGCCAGCAGGACCGGGAGGGCCAAAGCCGGGGAGCTGTTTTTT.

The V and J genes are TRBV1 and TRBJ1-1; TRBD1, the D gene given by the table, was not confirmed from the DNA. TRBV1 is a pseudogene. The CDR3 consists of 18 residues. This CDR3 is CTSSQVSTAGAMNTEAFF. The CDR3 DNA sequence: TGCACCAGCAGCCAAGTCAGTACGGCAGGGGCTATGAACACTGAAGCTTTCTTT.

The CDR3 DNA is TGTGCCACCAGTGAAGGGCGGGGCTACGAGCAGTACTTC. This gives the protein CATSEGRGYEQYF. The chain uses TRBV24-1 and TRBJ2-7; a weak D match, TRBD2 (6 bases). There are 13 residues in the CDR3. V was shortened by 4 bases and J by 3 bases, with 9 bases between the two germline ends. Per the germline V gene, CDR1 is KGHDR and CDR2 is SFDVKD.

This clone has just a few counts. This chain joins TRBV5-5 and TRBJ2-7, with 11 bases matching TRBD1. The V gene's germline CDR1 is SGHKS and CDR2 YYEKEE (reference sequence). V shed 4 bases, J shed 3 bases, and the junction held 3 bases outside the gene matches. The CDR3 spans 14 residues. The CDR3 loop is CASSRDRGYYEQYF. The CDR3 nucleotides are TGTGCCAGCAGCAGGGACAGGGGGTACTACGAGCAGTACTTC.

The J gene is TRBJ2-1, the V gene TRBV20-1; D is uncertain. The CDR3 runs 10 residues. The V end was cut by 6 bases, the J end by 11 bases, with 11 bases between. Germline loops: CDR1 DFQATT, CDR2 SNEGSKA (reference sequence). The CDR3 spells CSATYFQQFF. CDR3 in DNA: TGCAGTGCCACCTATTTTCAGCAGTTCTTC.

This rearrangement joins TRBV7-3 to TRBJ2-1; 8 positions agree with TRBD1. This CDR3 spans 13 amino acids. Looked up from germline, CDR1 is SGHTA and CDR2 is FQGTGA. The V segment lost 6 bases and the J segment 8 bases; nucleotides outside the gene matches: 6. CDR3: CASRVDRVHEQFF. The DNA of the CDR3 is TGTGCCAGCAGGGTGGACAGGGTCCATGAGCAGTTCTTC. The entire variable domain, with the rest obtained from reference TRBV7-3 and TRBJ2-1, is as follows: GAGVSQTPSNKVTEKGKYVELRCDPISGHTALYWYRQSLGQGPEFLIYFQGTGAADDSGLPNDRFFAVRPEGSVSTLKIQRTERGDSAVYLCASRVDRVHEQFFGPGTRLTVL.

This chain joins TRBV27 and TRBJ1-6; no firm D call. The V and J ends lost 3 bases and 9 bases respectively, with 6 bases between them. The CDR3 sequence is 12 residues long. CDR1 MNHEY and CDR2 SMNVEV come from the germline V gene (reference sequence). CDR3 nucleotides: TGTGCCAGCAGTTTTCCAGGTTCACCCCTCCACTTT. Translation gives CASSFPGSPLHF.

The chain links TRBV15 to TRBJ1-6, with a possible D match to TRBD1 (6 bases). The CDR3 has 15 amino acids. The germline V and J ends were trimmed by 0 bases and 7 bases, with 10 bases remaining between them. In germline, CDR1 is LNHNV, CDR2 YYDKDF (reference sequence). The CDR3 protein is CATSRDLGANSPLHF. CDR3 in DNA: TGTGCCACCAGCAGAGATTTGGGGGCGAATTCACCCCTCCACTTT.

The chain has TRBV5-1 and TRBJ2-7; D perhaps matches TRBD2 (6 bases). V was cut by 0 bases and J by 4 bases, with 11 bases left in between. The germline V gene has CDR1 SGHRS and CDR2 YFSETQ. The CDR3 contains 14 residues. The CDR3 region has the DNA TGCGCCAGCAGCTTGGCGGGGGTGGGTTACGAGCAGTACTTC. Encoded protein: CASSLAGVGYEQYF.

CDR3 region: CAISESIIGKTGAYESSYEQYF. CDR3 in DNA: TGTGCCATCAGTGAGTCGATAATAGGTAAGACGGGAGCTTACGAAAGCTCCTACGAGCAGTACTTC. This chain links TRBV10-3 with TRBJ2-7, with D possibly TRBD2 on 6 matching bases. The CDR3 is made up of 22 amino acids. V lost 0 bases and J 0 bases, leaving 30 bases between the germline ends. Germline CDR1 ENHRY, CDR2 SYGVKD.

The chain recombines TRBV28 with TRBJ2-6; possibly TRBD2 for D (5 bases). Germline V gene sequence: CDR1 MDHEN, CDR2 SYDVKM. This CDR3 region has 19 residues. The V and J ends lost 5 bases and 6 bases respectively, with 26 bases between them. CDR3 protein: CASSGGTMTGYSVANVLTF. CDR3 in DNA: TGTGCCAGCAGTGGCGGTACTATGACGGGATATAGTGTGGCCAACGTCCTGACTTTC.

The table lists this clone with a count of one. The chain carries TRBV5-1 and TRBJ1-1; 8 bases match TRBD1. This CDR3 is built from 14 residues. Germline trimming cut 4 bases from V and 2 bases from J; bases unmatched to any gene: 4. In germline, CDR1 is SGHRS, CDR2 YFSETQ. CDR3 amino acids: CASSPGQGNTEAFF. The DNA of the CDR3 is TGCGCCAGCAGCCCAGGACAGGGAAACACTGAAGCTTTCTTT. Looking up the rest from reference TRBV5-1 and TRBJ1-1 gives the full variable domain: KAGVTQTPRYLIKTRGQQVTLSCSPISGHRSVSWYQQTPGQGLQFLFEYFSETQRNKGNFPGRFSGRQFSNSRSEMNVSTLELGDSALYLCASSPGQGNTEAFFGQGTRLTVV.

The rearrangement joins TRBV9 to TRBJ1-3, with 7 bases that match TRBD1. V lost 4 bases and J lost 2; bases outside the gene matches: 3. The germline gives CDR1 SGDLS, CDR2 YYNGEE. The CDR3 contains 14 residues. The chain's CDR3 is CASSQGEAGNTIYF. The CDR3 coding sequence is TGTGCCAGCAGCCAGGGGGAGGCTGGAAACACCATATATTTT.

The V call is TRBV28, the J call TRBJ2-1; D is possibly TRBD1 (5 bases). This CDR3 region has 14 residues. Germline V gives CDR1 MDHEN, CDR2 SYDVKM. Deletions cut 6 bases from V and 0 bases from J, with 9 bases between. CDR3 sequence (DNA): TGTGCCAGCAGACAGGAAAGCTCCTACAATGAGCAGTTCTTC. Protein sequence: CASRQESSYNEQFF.

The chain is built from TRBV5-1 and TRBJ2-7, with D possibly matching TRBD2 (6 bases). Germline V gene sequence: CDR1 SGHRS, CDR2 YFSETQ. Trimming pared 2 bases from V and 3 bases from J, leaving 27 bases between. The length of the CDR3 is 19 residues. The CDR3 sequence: CASSFSVGGLLQGVYEQYF. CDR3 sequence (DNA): TGCGCCAGCAGCTTCTCCGTGGGGGGACTTCTCCAAGGGGTCTACGAGCAGTACTTC. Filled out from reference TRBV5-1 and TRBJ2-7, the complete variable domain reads KAGVTQTPRYLIKTRGQQVTLSCSPISGHRSVSWYQQTPGQGLQFLFEYFSETQRNKGNFPGRFSGRQFSNSRSEMNVSTLELGDSALYLCASSFSVGGLLQGVYEQYFGPGTRLTVT.

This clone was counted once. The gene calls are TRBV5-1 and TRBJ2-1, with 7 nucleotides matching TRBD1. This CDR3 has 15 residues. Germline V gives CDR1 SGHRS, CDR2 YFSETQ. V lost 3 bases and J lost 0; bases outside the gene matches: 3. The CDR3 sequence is CASSWDSSSYNEQFF. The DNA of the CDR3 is TGCGCCAGCAGCTGGGACAGTAGCTCCTACAATGAGCAGTTCTTC.

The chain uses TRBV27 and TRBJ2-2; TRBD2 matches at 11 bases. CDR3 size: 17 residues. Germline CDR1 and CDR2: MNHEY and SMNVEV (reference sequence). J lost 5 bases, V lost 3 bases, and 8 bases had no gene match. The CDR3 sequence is CASSLEGTSGRTGELFF. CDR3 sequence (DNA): TGTGCCAGCAGTTTGGAGGGGACTAGCGGTCGGACCGGGGAGCTGTTTTTT.

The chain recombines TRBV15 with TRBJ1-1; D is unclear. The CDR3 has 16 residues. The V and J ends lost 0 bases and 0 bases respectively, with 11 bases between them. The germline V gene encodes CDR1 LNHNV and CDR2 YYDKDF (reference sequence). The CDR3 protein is CATSRDGVGVNTEAFF. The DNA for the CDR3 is TGTGCCACCAGCAGAGACGGGGTCGGGGTGAACACTGAAGCTTTCTTT.

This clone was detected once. The CDR3 bases are TGTGCCAGCAGCAAGTCCGACAGGCCCCCCTCCTACGAGCAGTACTTC. This codes for CASSKSDRPPSYEQYF. The rearrangement links TRBV21-1 to TRBJ2-7; TRBD1 reflects the table's D call only, with no check against the DNA. TRBV21-1 is annotated as a pseudogene. The CDR3 has 16 amino acids.

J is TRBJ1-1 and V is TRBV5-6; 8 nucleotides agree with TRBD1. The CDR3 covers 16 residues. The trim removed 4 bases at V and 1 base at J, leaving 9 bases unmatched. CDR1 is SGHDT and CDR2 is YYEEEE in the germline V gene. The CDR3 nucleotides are TGTGCCAGCAGCCCCGGGGCAGGGGGCCCGAACACTGAAGCTTTCTTT. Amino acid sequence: CASSPGAGGPNTEAFF.